A single TCR beta chain is shown here with its context. What it binds is unknown. Germline V gene data show CDR1 as MDHEN and CDR2 as SYDVKM. Trimming shortened V by 6 bases and J by 5 bases, and 17 bases separated the two germline ends. This CDR3 has 14 amino acids. The sample originates from a study of cytomegalovirus exposure and HLA in healthy donors. About the study: Researchers found that under 90% of almost 400 genotyped donors fell within the Caucasian-associated ancestry cluster.

The PCR ran on 60 Vbeta and 13 Jbeta primers. Profiling relied on immunoSEQ multiplex PCR, and the TCRdb table lists in-frame clones only, not all of them. The sample holds roughly 66,000 clones, approximately 78% seen once. Each donor was nominally healthy when sampled (though unrecorded immune exposures were likely). The study, taken as a whole, reports: Researchers counted around 180 TCR beta chains as cytomegalovirus-associated. The study dropped some indistinguishable V segments, TRBV6-2 and TRBV6-3 among them.

The V gene is TRBV28, the J gene TRBJ2-7; the D is unclear. Sequenced sample: PBMCs. This TCR was sampled from a man between 18 and 35 years old in good health and CMV-seropositive. In nucleotides, the CDR3 is TGTGCCAGCAGCCCGACAAGCCTGTGGGACGAGCAGTACTTC. Protein: CASSPTSLWDEQYF. Drawing the rest from reference TRBV28 and TRBJ2-7, the complete variable domain is DVKVTQSSRYLVKRTGEKVFLECVQDMDHENMFWYRQDPGLGLRLIYFSYDVKMKEKGDIPEGYSVSREKKERFSLILESASTNQTSMYLCASSPTSLWDEQYFGPGTRLTVT.